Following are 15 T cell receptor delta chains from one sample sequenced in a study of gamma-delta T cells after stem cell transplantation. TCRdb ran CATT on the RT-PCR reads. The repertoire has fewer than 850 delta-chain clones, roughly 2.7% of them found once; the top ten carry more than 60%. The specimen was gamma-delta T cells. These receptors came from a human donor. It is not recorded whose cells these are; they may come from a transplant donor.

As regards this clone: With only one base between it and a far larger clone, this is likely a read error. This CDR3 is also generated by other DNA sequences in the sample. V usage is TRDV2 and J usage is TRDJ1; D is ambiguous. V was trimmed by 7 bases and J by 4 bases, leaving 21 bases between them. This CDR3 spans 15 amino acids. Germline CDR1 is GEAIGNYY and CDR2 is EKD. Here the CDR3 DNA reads TGTGCCTGCGAGAGGTTGGGAGATAGGGACGATAAACTCATCTTT. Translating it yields CACERLGDRDDKLIF.

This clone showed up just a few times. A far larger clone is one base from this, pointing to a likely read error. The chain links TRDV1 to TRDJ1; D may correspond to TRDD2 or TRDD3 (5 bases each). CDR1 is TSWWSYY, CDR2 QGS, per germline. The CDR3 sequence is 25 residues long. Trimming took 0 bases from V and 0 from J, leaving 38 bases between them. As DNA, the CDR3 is TGTGCTCTTGGGGAACTTTGGATTCACGCGCGACCTACGGGCGATACCCCCAGGTACACCGATAAACTCATCTTT. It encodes CALGELWIHARPTGDTPRYTDKLIF.

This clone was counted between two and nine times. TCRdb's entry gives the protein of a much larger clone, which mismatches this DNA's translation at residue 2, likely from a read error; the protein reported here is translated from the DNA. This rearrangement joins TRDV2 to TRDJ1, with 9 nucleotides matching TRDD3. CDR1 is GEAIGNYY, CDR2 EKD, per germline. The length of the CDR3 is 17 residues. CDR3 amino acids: CSCDTLGDSLITDKLIF. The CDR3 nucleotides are TGTTCCTGTGACACTCTGGGGGATTCCTTGATCACCGATAAACTCATCTTT.

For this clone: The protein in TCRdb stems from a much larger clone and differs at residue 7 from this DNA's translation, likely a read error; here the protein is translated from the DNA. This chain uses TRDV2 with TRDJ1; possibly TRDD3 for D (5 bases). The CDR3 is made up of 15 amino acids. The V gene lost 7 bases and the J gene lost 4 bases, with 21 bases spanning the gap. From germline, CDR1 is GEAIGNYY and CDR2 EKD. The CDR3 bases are TGTGCCTGCGAGAGGTTGGTGGATAGGGACGATAAACTCATCTTT. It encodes CACERLVDRDDKLIF.

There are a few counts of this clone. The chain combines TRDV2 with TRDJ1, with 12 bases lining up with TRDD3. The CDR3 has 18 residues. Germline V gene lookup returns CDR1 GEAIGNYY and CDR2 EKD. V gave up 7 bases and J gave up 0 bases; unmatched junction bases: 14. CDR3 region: CACEPLGDTRKHTDKLIF. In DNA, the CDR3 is TGTGCCTGCGAGCCCCTGGGGGATACGCGAAAACACACCGATAAACTCATCTTT.

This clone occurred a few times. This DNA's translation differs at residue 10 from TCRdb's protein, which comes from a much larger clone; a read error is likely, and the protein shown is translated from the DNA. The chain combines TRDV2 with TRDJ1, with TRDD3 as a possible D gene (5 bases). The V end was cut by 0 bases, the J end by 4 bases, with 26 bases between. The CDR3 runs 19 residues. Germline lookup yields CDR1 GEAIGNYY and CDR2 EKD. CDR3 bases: TGTGCCTGTGACACCGGAGCCCTGGGACACTCTATTCAACTCGATAAACTCATCTTT. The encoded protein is CACDTGALGHSIQLDKLIF.

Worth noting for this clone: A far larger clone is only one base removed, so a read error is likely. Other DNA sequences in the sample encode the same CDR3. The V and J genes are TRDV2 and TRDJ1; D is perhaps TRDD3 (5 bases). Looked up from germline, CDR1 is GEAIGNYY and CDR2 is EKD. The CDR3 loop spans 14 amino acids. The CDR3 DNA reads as TGTGCCTGTGACCGGATAGGAGCGACCGATAAGCTCATCTTT. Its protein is CACDRIGATDKLIF.

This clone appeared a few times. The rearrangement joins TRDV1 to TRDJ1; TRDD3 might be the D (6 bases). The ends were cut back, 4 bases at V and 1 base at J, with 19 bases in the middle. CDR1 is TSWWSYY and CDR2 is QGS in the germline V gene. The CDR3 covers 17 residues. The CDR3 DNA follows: TGTGCTCTTGGGGCCCCTACGTGGGGGCCCCTCACCGATAAACTCATCTTT. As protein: CALGAPTWGPLTDKLIF.

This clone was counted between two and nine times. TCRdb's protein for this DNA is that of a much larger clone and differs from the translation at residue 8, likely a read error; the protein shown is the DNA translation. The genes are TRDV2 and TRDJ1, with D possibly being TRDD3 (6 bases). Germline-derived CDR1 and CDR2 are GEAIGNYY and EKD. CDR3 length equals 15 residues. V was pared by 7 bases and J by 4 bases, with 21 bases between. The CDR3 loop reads CACERLGVRDDKLIF. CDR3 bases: TGTGCCTGCGAGAGGTTGGGGGTTAGGGACGATAAACTCATCTTT.

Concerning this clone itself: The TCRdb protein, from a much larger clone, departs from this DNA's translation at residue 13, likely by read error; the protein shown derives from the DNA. In DNA form, the CDR3 reads TGTGCCTGTGACCCTACTGGGGGATCCTCCTGGGACATCCGACAGATGTTTTTC. Encoded protein: CACDPTGGSSWDIRQMFF. The chain recombines TRDV2 with TRDJ3; 10 bases are shared with TRDD3. This CDR3 spans 18 amino acids. Germline CDR1 reads GEAIGNYY; CDR2 reads EKD.

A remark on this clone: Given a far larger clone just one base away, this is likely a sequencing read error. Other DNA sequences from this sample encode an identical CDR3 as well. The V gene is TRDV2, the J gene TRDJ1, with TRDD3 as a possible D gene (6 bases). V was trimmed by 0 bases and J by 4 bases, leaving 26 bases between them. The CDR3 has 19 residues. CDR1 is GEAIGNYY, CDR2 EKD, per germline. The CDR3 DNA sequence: TGTGCCTGTGACACCGGAGCCCTTGGATACTCTATTCAACTCGATAAACTCATCTTT. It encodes CACDTGALGYSIQLDKLIF.

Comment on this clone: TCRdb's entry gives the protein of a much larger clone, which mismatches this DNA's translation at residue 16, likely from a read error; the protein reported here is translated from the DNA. This CDR3 reads CACDTVPTSGGYLAYSDKLIF. The DNA of the CDR3 is TGTGCCTGTGACACAGTTCCTACTTCTGGGGGATACCTGGCGTACTCCGATAAACTCATCTTT. The chain recombines TRDV2 with TRDJ1; 11 nucleotides align to TRDD3. The CDR3 is made up of 21 amino acids. Germline values: CDR1 GEAIGNYY, CDR2 EKD. After removal of 1 base from V and 3 bases from J, the junction contained 21 bases not matched to a gene.

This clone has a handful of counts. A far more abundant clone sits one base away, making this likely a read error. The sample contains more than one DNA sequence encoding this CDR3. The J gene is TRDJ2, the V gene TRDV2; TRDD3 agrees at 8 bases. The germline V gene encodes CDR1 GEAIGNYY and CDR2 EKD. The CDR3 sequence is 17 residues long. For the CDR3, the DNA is TGTGCCTGTGACACCGTGAGGACTGGGGGTGAGACAGCACAACTATTCTTT. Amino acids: CACDTVRTGGETAQLFF.

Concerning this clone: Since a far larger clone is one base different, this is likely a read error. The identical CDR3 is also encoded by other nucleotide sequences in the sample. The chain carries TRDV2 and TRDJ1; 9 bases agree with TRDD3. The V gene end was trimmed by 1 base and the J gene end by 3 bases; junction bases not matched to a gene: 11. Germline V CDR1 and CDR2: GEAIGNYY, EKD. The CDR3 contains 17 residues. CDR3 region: CACDTLLGDTRSDKLIF. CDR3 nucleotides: TGTGCCTGTGACACGCTACTGGGGGACACGCGTTCCGATAAACTCATCTTT.

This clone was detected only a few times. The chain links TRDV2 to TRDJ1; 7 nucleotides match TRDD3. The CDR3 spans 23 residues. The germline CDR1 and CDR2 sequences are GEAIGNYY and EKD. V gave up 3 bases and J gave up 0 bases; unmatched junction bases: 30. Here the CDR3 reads CACDDLEGKGAGGPRAYTDKLIF. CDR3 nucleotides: TGTGCCTGTGACGACCTTGAGGGAAAAGGGGCTGGGGGCCCCCGGGCGTACACCGATAAACTCATCTTT.